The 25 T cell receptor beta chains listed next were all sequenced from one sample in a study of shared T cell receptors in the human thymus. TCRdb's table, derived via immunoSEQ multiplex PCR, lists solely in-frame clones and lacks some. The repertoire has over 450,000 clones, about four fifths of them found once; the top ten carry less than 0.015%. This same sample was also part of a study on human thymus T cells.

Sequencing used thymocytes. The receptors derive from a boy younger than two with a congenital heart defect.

CDR3 DNA: TGTGCCAGCAGCTTGACGGACCCCAGGGCGGGAAACACCATATATTTT. It specifies CASSLTDPRAGNTIYF. The chain combines TRBV11-2 with TRBJ1-3, with D maybe TRBD1 (5 bases). V shed 3 bases and J shed 4 bases, with 16 bases lying between them. Germline assignment: CDR1 SGHAT and CDR2 FQNNGV. The CDR3 has 16 residues.

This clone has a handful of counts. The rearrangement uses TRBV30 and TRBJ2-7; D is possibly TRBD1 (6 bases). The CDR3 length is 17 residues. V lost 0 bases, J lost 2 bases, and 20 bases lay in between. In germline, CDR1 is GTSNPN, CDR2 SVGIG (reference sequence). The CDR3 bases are TGTGCCTGGAGTGTAAAGTTCAGGGGCAGTGGGGCCTACGAGCAGTACTTC. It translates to CAWSVKFRGSGAYEQYF.

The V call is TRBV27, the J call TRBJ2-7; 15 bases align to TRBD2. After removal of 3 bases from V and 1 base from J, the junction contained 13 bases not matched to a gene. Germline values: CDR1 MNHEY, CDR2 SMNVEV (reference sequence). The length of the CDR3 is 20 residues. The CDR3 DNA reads TGTGCCAGCAGTTTTAATACCGGGACTAGCGGGAGGCCGGGGTCCTACGAGCAGTACTTC. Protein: CASSFNTGTSGRPGSYEQYF.

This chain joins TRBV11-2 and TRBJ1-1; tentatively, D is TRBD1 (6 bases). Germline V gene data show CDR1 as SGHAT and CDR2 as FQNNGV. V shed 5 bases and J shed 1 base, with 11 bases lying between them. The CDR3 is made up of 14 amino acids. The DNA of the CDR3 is TGTGCCAGCAGCCCTGGGACATCGAACACTGAAGCTTTCTTT. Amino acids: CASSPGTSNTEAFF.

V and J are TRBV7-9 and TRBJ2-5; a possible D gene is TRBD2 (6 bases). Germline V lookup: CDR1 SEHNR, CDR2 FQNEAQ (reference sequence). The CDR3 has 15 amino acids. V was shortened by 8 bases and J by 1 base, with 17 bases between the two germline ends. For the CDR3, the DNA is TGTGCCAGCCCCCCCGGCGGGGCGGCCCAAGAGACCCAGTACTTC. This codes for CASPPGGAAQETQYF.

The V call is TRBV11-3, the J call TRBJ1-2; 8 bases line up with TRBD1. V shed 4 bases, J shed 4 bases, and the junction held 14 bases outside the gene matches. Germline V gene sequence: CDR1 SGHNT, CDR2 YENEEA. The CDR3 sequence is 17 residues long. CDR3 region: CASSSWTGKGLGYGYTF. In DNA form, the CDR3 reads TGTGCCAGCAGCTCATGGACAGGGAAGGGATTAGGCTATGGCTACACCTTC. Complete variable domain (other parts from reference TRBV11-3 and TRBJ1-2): EAGVVQSPRYKIIEKKQPVAFWCNPISGHNTLYWYLQNLGQGPELLIRYENEEAVDDSQLPKDRFSAERLKGVDSTLKIQPAELGDSAVYLCASSSWTGKGLGYGYTFGSGTRLTVV.

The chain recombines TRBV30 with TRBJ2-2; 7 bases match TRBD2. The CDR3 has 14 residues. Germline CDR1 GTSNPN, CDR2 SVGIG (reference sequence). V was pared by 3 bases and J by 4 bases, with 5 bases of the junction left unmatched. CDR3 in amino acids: CAWRGGVGTGELFF. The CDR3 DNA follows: TGTGCCTGGAGGGGGGGGGTCGGCACCGGGGAGCTGTTTTTT. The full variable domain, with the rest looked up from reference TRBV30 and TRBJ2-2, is SQTIHQWPATLVQPVGSPLSLECTVEGTSNPNLYWYRQAAGRGLQLLFYSVGIGQISSEVPQNLSASRPQDRQFILSSKKLLLSDSGFYLCAWRGGVGTGELFFGEGSRLTVL.

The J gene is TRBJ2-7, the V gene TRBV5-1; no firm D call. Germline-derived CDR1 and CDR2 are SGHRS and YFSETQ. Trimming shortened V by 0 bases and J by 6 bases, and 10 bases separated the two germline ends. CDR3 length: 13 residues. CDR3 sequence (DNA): TGCGCCAGCAGCTTGGAAGGTCCAGGCGAGCAGTACTTC. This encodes CASSLEGPGEQYF.

The CDR3 here is CASSLVGDTEAFF. CDR3 nucleotides: TGTGCCAGCAGCTTGGTAGGGGACACTGAAGCTTTCTTT. V gene TRBV5-6 combines with J gene TRBJ1-1, with TRBD1 as a possible D gene (5 bases). Trimming shortened V by 0 bases and J by 3 bases, and 6 bases separated the two germline ends. Germline CDR1 is SGHDT and CDR2 is YYEEEE. The CDR3 loop spans 13 amino acids.

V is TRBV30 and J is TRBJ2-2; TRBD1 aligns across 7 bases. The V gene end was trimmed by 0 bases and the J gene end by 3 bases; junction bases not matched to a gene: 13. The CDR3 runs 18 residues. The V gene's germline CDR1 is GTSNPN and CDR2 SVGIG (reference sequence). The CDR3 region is CAWSVQGGQGRDTGELFF. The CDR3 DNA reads TGTGCCTGGAGTGTACAAGGGGGCCAGGGGCGGGACACCGGGGAGCTGTTTTTT.

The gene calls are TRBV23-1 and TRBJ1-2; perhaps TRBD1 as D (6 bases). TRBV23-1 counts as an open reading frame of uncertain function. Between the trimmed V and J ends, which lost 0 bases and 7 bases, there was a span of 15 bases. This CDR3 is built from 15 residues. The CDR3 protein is CASSQSNRDPLGYTF. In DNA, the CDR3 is TGCGCCAGCAGTCAATCGAACAGGGACCCTCTTGGCTACACCTTC.

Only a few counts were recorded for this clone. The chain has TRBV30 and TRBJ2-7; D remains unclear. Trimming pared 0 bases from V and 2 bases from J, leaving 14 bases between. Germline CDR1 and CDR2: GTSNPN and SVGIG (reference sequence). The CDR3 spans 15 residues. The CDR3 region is CAWSVRRRKTYEQYF. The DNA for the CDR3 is TGTGCCTGGAGTGTAAGGCGGCGGAAAACCTACGAGCAGTACTTC. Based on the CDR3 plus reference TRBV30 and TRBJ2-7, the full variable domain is SQTIHQWPATLVQPVGSPLSLECTVEGTSNPNLYWYRQAAGRGLQLLFYSVGIGQISSEVPQNLSASRPQDRQFILSSKKLLLSDSGFYLCAWSVRRRKTYEQYFGPGTRLTVT.

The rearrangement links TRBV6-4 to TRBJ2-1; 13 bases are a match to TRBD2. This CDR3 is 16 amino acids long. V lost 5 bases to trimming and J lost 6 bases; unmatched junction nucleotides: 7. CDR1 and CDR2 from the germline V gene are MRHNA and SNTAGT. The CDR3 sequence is CASSSLAGGPGNEQFF. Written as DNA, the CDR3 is TGTGCCAGCAGTTCACTAGCGGGAGGGCCCGGCAATGAGCAGTTCTTC.

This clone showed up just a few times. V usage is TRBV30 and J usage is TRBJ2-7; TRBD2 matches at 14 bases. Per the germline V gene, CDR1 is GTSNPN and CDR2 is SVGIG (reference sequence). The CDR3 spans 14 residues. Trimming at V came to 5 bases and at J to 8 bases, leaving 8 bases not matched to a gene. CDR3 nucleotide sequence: TGTGCCTGGCGTGCGGGACTAGCGGGAGTTAAGCAGTACTTC. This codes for CAWRAGLAGVKQYF. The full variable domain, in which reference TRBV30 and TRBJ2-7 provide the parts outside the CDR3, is SQTIHQWPATLVQPVGSPLSLECTVEGTSNPNLYWYRQAAGRGLQLLFYSVGIGQISSEVPQNLSASRPQDRQFILSSKKLLLSDSGFYLCAWRAGLAGVKQYFGPGTRLTVT.

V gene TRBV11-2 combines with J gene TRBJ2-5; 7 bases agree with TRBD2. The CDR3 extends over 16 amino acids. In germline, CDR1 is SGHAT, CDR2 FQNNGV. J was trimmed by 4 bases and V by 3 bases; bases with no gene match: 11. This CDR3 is CASSLCGSSSPETQYF. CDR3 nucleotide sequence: TGTGCCAGCAGCTTGTGCGGGAGTTCTTCCCCAGAGACCCAGTACTTC.

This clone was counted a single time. The CDR3 sequence: CASPRGGPGLFDEQFF. CDR3 nucleotide sequence: TGTGCCAGCCCACGGGGGGGACCCGGTTTGTTTGATGAGCAGTTCTTC. The chain couples TRBV7-2 to TRBJ2-1, with TRBD2 matching over 8 bases. The CDR3 totals 16 residues. The germline V gene has CDR1 SGHTA and CDR2 FQGNSA. V dropped 8 bases and J dropped 8; count of bases not matched to a gene: 17.

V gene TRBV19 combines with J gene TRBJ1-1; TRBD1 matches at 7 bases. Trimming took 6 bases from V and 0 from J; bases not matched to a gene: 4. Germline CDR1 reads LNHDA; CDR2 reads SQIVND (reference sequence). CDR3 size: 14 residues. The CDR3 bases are TGTGCCAGTAGCTACGGACAGGTGAACACTGAAGCTTTCTTT. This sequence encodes CASSYGQVNTEAFF.

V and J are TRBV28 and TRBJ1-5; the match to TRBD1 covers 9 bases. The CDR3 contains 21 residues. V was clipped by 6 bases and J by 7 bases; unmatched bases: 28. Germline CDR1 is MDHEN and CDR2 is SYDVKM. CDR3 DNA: TGTGCCAGCAGCCCCCCCACGACAGGGGGTGGGCGGTGGGGGTCCCACCAGCCCCAGCATTTT. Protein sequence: CASSPPTTGGGRWGSHQPQHF.

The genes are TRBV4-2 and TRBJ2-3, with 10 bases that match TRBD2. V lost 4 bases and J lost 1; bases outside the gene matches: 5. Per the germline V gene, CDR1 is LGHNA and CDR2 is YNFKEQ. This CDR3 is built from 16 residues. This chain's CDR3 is CASSPGGLARTDTQYF. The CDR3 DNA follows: TGTGCCAGCAGCCCTGGGGGACTAGCGCGCACAGATACGCAGTATTTT.

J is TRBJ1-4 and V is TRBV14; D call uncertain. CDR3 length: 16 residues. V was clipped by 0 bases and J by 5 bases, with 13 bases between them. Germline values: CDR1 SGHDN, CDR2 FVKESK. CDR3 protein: CASSQDASRLNEKLFF. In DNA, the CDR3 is TGTGCCAGCAGCCAAGATGCATCCAGGCTGAATGAAAAACTGTTTTTT.

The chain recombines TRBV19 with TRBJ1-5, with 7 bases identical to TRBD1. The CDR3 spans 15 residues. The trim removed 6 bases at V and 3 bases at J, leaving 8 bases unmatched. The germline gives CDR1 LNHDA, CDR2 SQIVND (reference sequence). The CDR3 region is CASRSGDSPNQPQHF. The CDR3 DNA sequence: TGTGCCAGTAGATCGGGGGACAGCCCCAATCAGCCCCAGCATTTT.

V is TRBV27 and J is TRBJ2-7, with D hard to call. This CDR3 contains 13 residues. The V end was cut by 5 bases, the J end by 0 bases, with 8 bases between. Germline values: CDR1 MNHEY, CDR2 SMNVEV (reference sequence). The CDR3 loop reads CASSIRFSYEQYF. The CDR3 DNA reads TGTGCCAGCAGTATTAGATTCTCCTACGAGCAGTACTTC.

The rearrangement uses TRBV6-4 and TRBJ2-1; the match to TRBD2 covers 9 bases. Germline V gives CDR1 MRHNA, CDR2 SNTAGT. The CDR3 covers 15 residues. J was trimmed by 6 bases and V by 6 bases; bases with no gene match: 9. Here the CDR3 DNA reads TGTGCCAGCAGCCCGGGACTAGCACCGGTCAATGAGCAGTTCTTC. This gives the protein CASSPGLAPVNEQFF.

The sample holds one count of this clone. DNA of the CDR3: TGTGCCAGCAGCGCCCGACAGGGGTCGCAGTATTTT. Protein product: CASSARQGSQYF. The rearrangement joins TRBV9 to TRBJ2-3, with 8 bases that match TRBD1. This CDR3 has 12 residues. V shed 3 bases and J 10 bases; nucleotides not matched to a gene: 4. Germline assignment: CDR1 SGDLS and CDR2 YYNGEE. Complete variable domain (other parts from reference TRBV9 and TRBJ2-3): DSGVTQTPKHLITATGQRVTLRCSPRSGDLSVYWYQQSLDQGLQFLIQYYNGEERAKGNILERFSAQQFPDLHSELNLSSLELGDSALYFCASSARQGSQYFGPGTRLTVL.

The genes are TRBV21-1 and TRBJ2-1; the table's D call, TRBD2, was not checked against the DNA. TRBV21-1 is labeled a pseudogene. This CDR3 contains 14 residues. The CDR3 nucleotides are TGTGCCAGCAGCAAACCTTCGAGCCCCGTGTTTCAGTTCTTC. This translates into CASSKPSSPVFQFF.